These T cell receptor beta chains were read from a single sample in a study of beta chain features in type 1 diabetes. Sequenced by immunoSEQ multiplex PCR; TCRdb stores in-frame clones only, minus some. The sample records some 290,000 clones, 14% being singletons. Material: naive CD4+ T cells from blood. These receptors were collected from a man aged 25 to 45 with type 1 diabetes. The conserved cysteine and the conserved F or W are not part of the CDR3 here. Fields, in order: V gene, CDR3 length, CDR3 protein.

v_call: TRBV4-3; cdr3_length: 13; cdr3_aa: ASSHQAQNTDTQY
v_call: TRBV7-9; cdr3_length: 12; cdr3_aa: ASSLQTGNYGYT
v_call: TRBV27; cdr3_length: 16; cdr3_aa: ASSLGVAGGPYVDTQY
v_call: TRBV4-3; cdr3_length: 11; cdr3_aa: ASSQLRDTDQY
v_call: TRBV7-2; cdr3_length: 11; cdr3_aa: ASSYSQGEGYT
v_call: TRBV6-5; cdr3_length: 13; cdr3_aa: ASSWKGTGYNEQF
v_call: TRBV5-1; cdr3_length: 14; cdr3_aa: ASSVTSGSSYNEQF
v_call: TRBV29-1; cdr3_length: 9; cdr3_aa: SAGQSYEQY
v_call: TRBV5-1; cdr3_length: 15; cdr3_aa: ASSPHRGGSLVYEQY
v_call: TRBV9; cdr3_length: 14; cdr3_aa: ASSPRLYSGANVLT
v_call: TRBV7-2; cdr3_length: 14; cdr3_aa: ASSRTSGTTYNEQF
v_call: TRBV6-6; cdr3_length: 12; cdr3_aa: ASSSPGAGQPQH
v_call: TRBV28; cdr3_length: 13; cdr3_aa: ASSLPPGQGGGYT
v_call: TRBV2; cdr3_length: 11; cdr3_aa: ASSLTSTYEQY
v_call: TRBV28; cdr3_length: 10; cdr3_aa: ASSLSQSMEF
v_call: TRBV18; cdr3_length: 14; cdr3_aa: ASSPTGQGSNQPQH
v_call: TRBV27; cdr3_length: 16; cdr3_aa: ASYAPGQDDSGANVLT
v_call: TRBV29-1; cdr3_length: 10; cdr3_aa: SVVAMNTEAF
v_call: TRBV29-1; cdr3_length: 14; cdr3_aa: SVEDHQDRGAYEQY
v_call: TRBV28; cdr3_length: 12; cdr3_aa: ASSTRVDNTEAF
v_call: TRBV9; cdr3_length: 13; cdr3_aa: ASSVGPGVYNEQF
v_call: TRBV28; cdr3_length: 12; cdr3_aa: ASSLGRVLYEQY
v_call: TRBV7-6; cdr3_length: 13; cdr3_aa: ASSSETGAGMEQY
v_call: TRBV13; cdr3_length: 12; cdr3_aa: ASSLRLNTGELF
v_call: TRBV5-1; cdr3_length: 13; cdr3_aa: ASSLALGQYNEQF
v_call: TRBV5-4; cdr3_length: 13; cdr3_aa: ASSIDRENTGELF
v_call: TRBV2; cdr3_length: 13; cdr3_aa: ASSSRQAKFYGYT
v_call: TRBV5-6; cdr3_length: 13; cdr3_aa: ASSSPGLDRNEQF
v_call: TRBV23-1; cdr3_length: 12; cdr3_aa: ASSQWGASDTQY
v_call: TRBV29-1; cdr3_length: 13; cdr3_aa: SVEKLAGEWDTQY
v_call: TRBV4-2; cdr3_length: 15; cdr3_aa: ASSQDPGLAGTDTQY
v_call: TRBV15; cdr3_length: 13; cdr3_aa: ATSRGTGRTDTQY
v_call: TRBV6-6; cdr3_length: 14; cdr3_aa: ASRNPSGSPTGELF
v_call: TRBV6-5; cdr3_length: 13; cdr3_aa: ASSYSSAPYNEQF
v_call: TRBV19; cdr3_length: 12; cdr3_aa: ASSSGTSTDTQY
v_call: TRBV18; cdr3_length: 10; cdr3_aa: ASSPERGREF
v_call: TRBV7-2; cdr3_length: 13; cdr3_aa: ASSLSAGINYEQY
v_call: TRBV9; cdr3_length: 13; cdr3_aa: ASSVSGGSNQPQH
v_call: TRBV20-1; cdr3_length: 9; cdr3_aa: SRLVRNIQY
v_call: TRBV11-2; cdr3_length: 13; cdr3_aa: ASSRLAGNTDTQY
v_call: TRBV2; cdr3_length: 14; cdr3_aa: ASTTSGQGRGQPQH
v_call: TRBV19; cdr3_length: 11; cdr3_aa: ASTPTSRNEQF
v_call: TRBV29-1; cdr3_length: 11; cdr3_aa: SVRPSGGNTIY
v_call: TRBV14; cdr3_length: 11; cdr3_aa: ASSHRSNYGYT
v_call: TRBV7-3; cdr3_length: 11; cdr3_aa: ASSLTYSGELF
v_call: TRBV6-6; cdr3_length: 13; cdr3_aa: ASSYSGSSYNEQF
v_call: TRBV4-2; cdr3_length: 17; cdr3_aa: ASSQVAGTSGRNPYEQY
v_call: TRBV4-3; cdr3_length: 15; cdr3_aa: ASSHTGTQSPNYGYT
v_call: TRBV7-6; cdr3_length: 16; cdr3_aa: ASSPARGSGRVLDEQF